This entry lists 23 T cell receptor beta chains sequenced from one sample in a study of T-cell reconstitution after alpha-beta-depleted transplantation in children. Preparation of the TCRbeta library involved a method that used unique molecular identifiers. From the PCR reads, TCRdb called clonotypes with MiXCR, one entry per CDR3 protein. The sample includes 450,000 to 550,000 distinct CDR3 sequences, 11% of them seen just once. The sequences come from PBMCs, mostly from graft donor cells, collected 180 days after TCRalphabeta/CD19-depleted stem cell transplant. These TCRs come from a female patient aged 2 to 10 who had a stem cell transplant for aplastic anemia, so the T cells may come from the graft donor.

This clonotype was detected ten times or more. This rearrangement joins TRBV29-1 to TRBJ2-3; 12 bases match TRBD2. V was pared by 4 bases and J by 5 bases, with 1 base of the junction left unmatched. This CDR3 spans 13 amino acids. CDR1 is SQVTM and CDR2 is ANQGSEA in the germline V gene. The CDR3 sequence is CSVASGREDTQYF. CDR3 nucleotide sequence: TGCAGCGTTGCTAGCGGGAGGGAAGATACGCAGTATTTT.

This clonotype has a count of ten or more. V usage is TRBV12-3 or TRBV12-4 and J usage is TRBJ2-1, with D uncertain. V lost 5 bases to trimming and J lost 4 bases, with 3 bases between them. This CDR3 spans 11 amino acids. The CDR3 is CASSDYNEQFF. DNA of the CDR3: TGTGCCAGCAGTGATTACAATGAGCAGTTCTTC.

The chain has TRBV7-8 and TRBJ2-6; no clear D gene. V lost 2 bases to trimming and J lost 0 bases, with 5 bases between them. Germline V gene sequence: CDR1 SGHVS, CDR2 FQNEAQ. This CDR3 contains 15 residues. This CDR3 is CASSLMGSGANVLTF. The DNA for the CDR3 is TGTGCCAGCAGCTTAATGGGCTCTGGGGCCAACGTCCTGACTTTC. The whole variable domain, remainder taken from reference TRBV7-8 and TRBJ2-6, is GAGVSQSPRYKVAKRGQDVALRCDPISGHVSLFWYQQALGQGPEFLTYFQNEAQLDKSGLPSDRFFAERPEGSVSTLKIQRTQQEDSAVYLCASSLMGSGANVLTFGAGSRLTVL.

This chain links TRBV4-3 with TRBJ1-2; D is perhaps TRBD1 (6 bases). Trimming cost V 0 bases and J 4 bases, with 15 bases left between them. Germline loops: CDR1 LGHNA, CDR2 YSLEER. This CDR3 contains 16 residues. CDR3 region: CASSQESTGYTYGYTF. DNA for the CDR3: TGCGCCAGCAGCCAAGAGTCAACAGGGTACACCTATGGCTACACCTTC.

This clonotype appeared many times. This rearrangement joins TRBV29-1 to TRBJ2-2; TRBD2 is a possible D gene (6 bases). The CDR3 totals 14 residues. Deletions cut 3 bases from V and 5 bases from J, with 13 bases between. Germline CDR1 and CDR2: SQVTM and ANQGSEA. The CDR3 sequence is CSVDRPGSTGELFF. As DNA, the CDR3 is TGCAGCGTTGACAGGCCCGGGAGTACCGGGGAGCTGTTTTTT.

In its sample, this clonotype was seen a few times. The chain carries TRBV6-4 and TRBJ2-1; D not resolved. The ends were cut back, 2 bases at V and 8 bases at J, with 10 bases in the middle. In germline, CDR1 is MRHNA, CDR2 SNTAGT. This CDR3 spans 13 amino acids. CDR3 in DNA: TGTGCCAGCAGTGACCCCCCAGTCCATGAGCAGTTCTTC. It yields the protein CASSDPPVHEQFF.

The chain uses TRBV9 and TRBJ2-3; D is possibly TRBD2 (5 bases). The V gene's germline CDR1 is SGDLS and CDR2 YYNGEE. V lost 2 bases to trimming and J lost 6 bases, with 10 bases between them. The CDR3 runs 13 residues. The CDR3 region has the DNA TGTGCCAGCAGCGTGTCGGGGTCCGATACGCAGTATTTT. Translated, it gives CASSVSGSDTQYF.

This clonotype has a handful of counts. The chain employs TRBV28 and TRBJ1-4; a possible D gene is TRBD1 (5 bases). V was clipped by 10 bases and J by 6 bases, with 15 bases between them. Germline V gene sequence: CDR1 MDHEN, CDR2 SYDVKM. This CDR3 contains 13 residues. In DNA form, the CDR3 reads TGTGCCATCTCAGGAGGGGTGTATGAAAAACTGTTTTTT. This encodes CAISGGVYEKLFF.

This chain links TRBV13 with TRBJ1-1; D is undetermined. The germline V and J ends were trimmed by 2 bases and 9 bases, with 19 bases remaining between them. The germline CDR1 and CDR2 sequences are PRHDT and FYEKMQ (reference sequence). The CDR3 has 15 residues. The CDR3 DNA follows: TGTGCCAGCAGCTTATCCCCATGGAGCCCACCCCAAGCTTTCTTT. It yields the protein CASSLSPWSPPQAFF.

There are a few counts of this clonotype. The rearrangement uses TRBV28 and TRBJ1-3; 10 bases match TRBD1. Germline-derived CDR1 and CDR2 are MDHEN and SYDVKM. Trimming cost V 2 bases and J 0 bases; bases outside gene matches: 4. This CDR3 has 17 residues. The CDR3 sequence is CASSLARTGGSGNTIYF. DNA of the CDR3: TGTGCCAGCAGTTTAGCCCGGACAGGGGGCTCTGGAAACACCATATATTTT.

The rearrangement uses TRBV29-1 and TRBJ2-1, with D possibly TRBD2 on 6 matching bases. Trimming removed 2 bases at V and 4 bases at J, with 15 bases between. The CDR3 spans 15 residues. Per germline, CDR1 SQVTM and CDR2 ANQGSEA. The CDR3: CSVEFSGRGYNEQFF. The DNA of the CDR3 is TGCAGCGTTGAATTCTCCGGGAGAGGATACAATGAGCAGTTCTTC.

The sample holds many counts of this clonotype. A read error may produce the germline difference seen at one junction end. V and J are TRBV29-1 and TRBJ1-2; D is unresolved. The CDR3 has 10 amino acids. Germline CDR1 and CDR2: SQVTM and ANQGSEA. CDR3 sequence reads: CSVEDNLCYF. As DNA, the CDR3 is TGCAGCGTTGAAGATAACCTTTGTTACTTC.

This clonotype came up a few times. The genes are TRBV5-1 and TRBJ1-4; D might be TRBD1 (5 bases). CDR1 is SGHRS and CDR2 is YFSETQ in the germline V gene. Between the trimmed V and J ends, which lost 0 bases and 9 bases, there was a span of 12 bases. The CDR3 extends over 14 amino acids. The CDR3 protein is CASSLAGGVQKLFF. In nucleotides, the CDR3 is TGCGCCAGCAGCTTGGCCGGAGGGGTACAAAAACTGTTTTTT.

In this sample, this clonotype turned up a few times. This chain links TRBV11-2 with TRBJ2-5; 9 nucleotides match TRBD2. Germline V CDR1 and CDR2: SGHAT, FQNNGV. This CDR3 spans 15 amino acids. Losses at the gene ends were 5 bases for V and 5 bases for J; bases not matched to a gene: 9. The CDR3 reads CASSERNAGGETQYF. The CDR3 nucleotides are TGTGCCAGCAGCGAGCGTAATGCGGGAGGGGAGACCCAGTACTTC.

The rearrangement uses TRBV7-2 and TRBJ1-2; 10 bases fit TRBD1. The germline V gene encodes CDR1 SGHTA and CDR2 FQGNSA. Trimming cost V 8 bases and J 3 bases; bases outside gene matches: 9. This CDR3 is 15 amino acids long. This CDR3 is CASLGTGVIDYGYTF. In DNA, the CDR3 is TGTGCCAGCCTTGGGACAGGGGTAATAGACTATGGCTACACCTTC.

This clonotype was seen a handful of times. The chain combines TRBV6-5 with TRBJ2-3; 8 bases match TRBD1. V was clipped by 2 bases and J by 3 bases; unmatched bases: 16. In germline, CDR1 is MNHEY, CDR2 SVGAGI. This CDR3 is 19 amino acids long. DNA for the CDR3: TGTGCCAGCAGTTACACTCACCCCGGGACAGGAAGCCTAACAGATACGCAGTATTTT. Its translation: CASSYTHPGTGSLTDTQYF.

This clonotype was detected only a few times. The gene calls are TRBV28 and TRBJ1-1; the D gene is possibly TRBD1 (6 bases). CDR1 and CDR2 (germline): MDHEN, SYDVKM. This CDR3 is built from 15 residues. Trimming shortened V by 5 bases and J by 4 bases, and 17 bases separated the two germline ends. CDR3 loop: CASSGQRTRTTEAFF. The CDR3 nucleotides are TGTGCCAGCAGTGGACAGCGGACAAGGACCACTGAAGCTTTCTTT. Using reference TRBV28 and TRBJ1-1 for the parts outside the CDR3, the full variable domain is DVKVTQSSRYLVKRTGEKVFLECVQDMDHENMFWYRQDPGLGLRLIYFSYDVKMKEKGDIPEGYSVSREKKERFSLILESASTNQTSMYLCASSGQRTRTTEAFFGQGTRLTVV.

This clonotype appeared a few times. This chain uses TRBV30 with TRBJ1-6; 7 bases are a match to TRBD1. CDR3 length: 14 residues. Germline V CDR1 and CDR2: GTSNPN, SVGIG (reference sequence). Losses at the gene ends were 5 bases for V and 7 bases for J; bases not matched to a gene: 8. This CDR3 is CAWDRELENSPLHF. CDR3 nucleotide sequence: TGTGCCTGGGACAGGGAATTGGAGAATTCACCCCTCCACTTT.

The chain employs TRBV18 and TRBJ2-3; D remains unclear. V was shortened by 1 base and J by 0 bases, with 5 bases between the two germline ends. Germline values: CDR1 KGHSH, CDR2 LQKENI. The CDR3 extends over 14 amino acids. Here the CDR3 DNA reads TGTGCCAGCTCACCACTCGGAAGCACAGATACGCAGTATTTT. Translation gives CASSPLGSTDTQYF.

This clonotype was counted a few times. The chain couples TRBV7-9 to TRBJ2-1; D is ambiguous. Trimming cost V 7 bases and J 0 bases, with 13 bases left between them. Germline CDR1 reads SEHNR; CDR2 reads FQNEAQ (reference sequence). CDR3 length equals 15 residues. As DNA, the CDR3 is TGTGCCAGCATCCCACCGTCGAGCTCCTACAATGAGCAGTTCTTC. This encodes CASIPPSSSYNEQFF. The full variable domain, with the rest looked up from reference TRBV7-9 and TRBJ2-1, is DTGVSQNPRHKITKRGQNVTFRCDPISEHNRLYWYRQTLGQGPEFLTYFQNEAQLEKSRLLSDRFSAERPKGSFSTLEIQRTEQGDSAMYLCASIPPSSSYNEQFFGPGTRLTVL.

This clonotype was observed a handful of times. The chain combines TRBV7-6 with TRBJ2-7, with TRBD2 matching over 7 bases. V lost 0 bases and J lost 6; bases outside the gene matches: 11. This CDR3 has 16 residues. The germline CDR1 and CDR2 sequences are SGHVS and FNYEAQ. This CDR3 is CASSLALGTTQGEQYF. Here the CDR3 DNA reads TGTGCCAGCAGCTTAGCGCTTGGGACTACCCAAGGCGAGCAGTACTTC. The full variable domain, rest sourced from reference TRBV7-6 and TRBJ2-7, is GAGVSQSPRYKVTKRGQDVALRCDPISGHVSLYWYRQALGQGPEFLTYFNYEAQQDKSGLPNDRFSAERPEGSISTLTIQRTEQRDSAMYRCASSLALGTTQGEQYFGPGTRLTVT.

This clonotype appeared a few times. This chain uses TRBV6-1 with TRBJ1-2, with a possible D match to TRBD1 (5 bases). CDR1 is MNHNS and CDR2 is SASEGT in the germline V gene. V was trimmed by 6 bases and J by 1 base, leaving 15 bases between them. The CDR3 consists of 15 residues. The CDR3 DNA follows: TGTGCCAGCAGAACGAACGGGGGATTTAACTATGGCTACACCTTC. As protein: CASRTNGGFNYGYTF.

The chain links TRBV10-3 to TRBJ1-5; D not certain. The CDR3 has 18 residues. CDR1 is ENHRY, CDR2 SYGVKD, per germline. Trimming shortened V by 0 bases and J by 0 bases, and 15 bases separated the two germline ends. Here the CDR3 reads CAISESAMGSYSNQPQHF. The DNA of the CDR3 is TGTGCCATCAGTGAGTCGGCTATGGGGAGCTATAGCAATCAGCCCCAGCATTTT.